This T cell receptor (beta chain) was identified during a study of read filtering for tumor transcriptome and immune sequencing. This clonotype appeared many times. From roughly 390 ng of RNA, a library with molecular barcoded alpha/delta and beta/gamma adaptors was made. TCRdb fed the reads into MiXCR, producing one record per CDR3 protein. The sample contains fewer than 35,000 distinct CDR3 sequences, 15% to 20% of which appear only once. V shed 2 bases, J shed 4 bases, and the junction held 4 bases outside the gene matches. The CDR3 contains 14 residues. Sequencing was performed on a population of CD138-negative cells sorted from bone marrow. The clonotype comes from a donor over 35 with multiple myeloma. The V call is TRBV12-3 or TRBV12-4, the J call TRBJ2-5, with TRBD1 identical over 7 bases. The CDR3 is CASSLMAGGETQYF. Written as DNA, the CDR3 is TGTGCCAGCAGTTTAATGGCAGGGGGAGAGACCCAGTACTTC.